This entry describes one T cell receptor (beta chain). This record belongs to a study of blood T cell repertoires in COVID-19. Background on the study: From T cells, B-cell-depleted T cells, or PBMCs came the material, which was cDNA or gDNA.

It was during active infection that Seattle patients were enrolled and then longitudinally followed. As handled by the study authors: Amplification of reference gene primers provided the estimated nucleated cell counts. Here immunoSEQ multiplex PCR was the method, and the copy in TCRdb shows in-frame clones only, minus some. The D gene and trimming were derived from the DNA, and the V and J assignments and clone size from that table. The sample lists roughly 110,000 clones; roughly four fifths were seen once. Sequences were obtained from peripheral blood. This sequence was found in an elderly man with COVID-19, enrolled during active disease.

CDR3 residues: CASSPPLGTGRWELGYNEQFF. The CDR3 DNA reads as TGTGCCAGCTCACCTCCCCTTGGGACAGGGAGGTGGGAGCTGGGTTACAATGAGCAGTTCTTC. The chain recombines TRBV18 with TRBJ2-1, with TRBD1 matching over 9 bases. Germline lookup yields CDR1 KGHSH and CDR2 LQKENI. Losses at the gene ends were 3 bases for V and 4 bases for J; bases not matched to a gene: 22. The CDR3 covers 21 residues.